This T cell receptor beta chain was sequenced during a study of technical replicates of blood from a few donors. Germline CDR1 and CDR2: MNHEY and SVGAGI. The CDR3 is made up of 14 amino acids. Clones were read by immunoSEQ multiplex PCR, and TCRdb kept only the in-frame ones, dropping some. This sample has fewer than 100,000 clones, with 95% to 98% found just once. Details on this clone: One junction end disagrees with the germline gene, perhaps due to a read error.

The chain uses TRBV6-5 and TRBJ2-1; no clear D gene. The TCR was taken from a human donor in good health. The sample consisted of T cells isolated from PBMCs. The CDR3 bases are TGTGCCAGCAGTTACTCTGGTCAATACAACGAGCAGTTCTTC. It is translated as CASSYSGQYNEQFF.